This TCR beta chain comes out of a study of brain T cells in children with intractable seizures. Study outcomes and limitations: Clones missing pre-surgery may reflect undersampling of that blood sample.

The time point is: blood from clinic visit 5 months post-surgery; TSC patient then seizure free. Only cases whose brain tissue showed the highest T cell transcript signatures were sequenced. Pre-surgery treatment included at least one anti-epileptic drug. Produced via immunoSEQ multiplex PCR; TCRdb's table is partial and in-frame only. This sample has about 340,000 clones, with 85% to 95% found just once. V lost 5 bases to trimming and J lost 6 bases; unmatched junction nucleotides: 4. CDR3 length: 14 amino acids. Germline loops: CDR1 SNHLY, CDR2 FYNNEI. On this clone itself: Its specificity is not known. Other DNA sequences in the sample encode the same CDR3.

The starting material was peripheral blood, obtained 4 to 5 months after surgery. V is TRBV2 and J is TRBJ2-2; 9 nucleotides agree with TRBD2. The sequence came from a boy younger than two with tuberous sclerosis and intractable seizures. CDR3 sequence: CASSPGLAPGELFF. The CDR3 DNA follows: TGTGCCAGCAGTCCGGGACTAGCTCCCGGGGAGCTGTTTTTT.